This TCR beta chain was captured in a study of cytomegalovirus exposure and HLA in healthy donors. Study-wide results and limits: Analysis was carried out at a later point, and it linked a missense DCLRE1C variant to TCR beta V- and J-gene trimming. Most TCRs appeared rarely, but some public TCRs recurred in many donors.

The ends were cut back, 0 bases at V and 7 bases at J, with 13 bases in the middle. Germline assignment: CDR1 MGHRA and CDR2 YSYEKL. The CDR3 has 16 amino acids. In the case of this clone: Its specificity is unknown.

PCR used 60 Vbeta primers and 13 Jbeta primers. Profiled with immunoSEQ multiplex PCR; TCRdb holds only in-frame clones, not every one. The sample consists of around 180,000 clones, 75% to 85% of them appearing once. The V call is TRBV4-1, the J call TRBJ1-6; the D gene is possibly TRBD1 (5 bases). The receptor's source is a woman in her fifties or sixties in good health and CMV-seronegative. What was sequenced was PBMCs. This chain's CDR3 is CASSQDLEGPNSPLHF. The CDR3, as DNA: TGCGCCAGCAGCCAAGATTTGGAGGGACCAAATTCACCCCTCCACTTT.